The text below deals with one T cell receptor beta chain. Per the germline V gene, CDR1 is SEHNR and CDR2 is FQNEAQ (reference sequence). V lost 2 bases to trimming and J lost 5 bases, with 12 bases between them. This CDR3 has 14 residues. This table comes from immunoSEQ multiplex PCR, and its TCRdb copy is limited to in-frame clones, with some not included. The sample consists of tens of thousands of clones, about 90% of them appearing once. This specimen belongs to a study of OX40 agonist ivuxolimab in advanced cancers. In the study overall: A mean age of around 60 years, range 23 to 79, was recorded, and about 83% were male.

The source is an adult with an advanced solid tumor such as melanoma, head and neck, liver or kidney cancer. Sample: CD4+ or CD8+ T cells sorted from blood, taken in a trial of the OX40 agonist ivuxolimab. The chain combines TRBV7-9 with TRBJ1-1, with D possibly being TRBD1 (6 bases). The CDR3 loop is CASSLPAGVTEAFF. The CDR3 DNA is TGTGCCAGCAGCTTACCGGCAGGGGTTACTGAAGCTTTCTTT.